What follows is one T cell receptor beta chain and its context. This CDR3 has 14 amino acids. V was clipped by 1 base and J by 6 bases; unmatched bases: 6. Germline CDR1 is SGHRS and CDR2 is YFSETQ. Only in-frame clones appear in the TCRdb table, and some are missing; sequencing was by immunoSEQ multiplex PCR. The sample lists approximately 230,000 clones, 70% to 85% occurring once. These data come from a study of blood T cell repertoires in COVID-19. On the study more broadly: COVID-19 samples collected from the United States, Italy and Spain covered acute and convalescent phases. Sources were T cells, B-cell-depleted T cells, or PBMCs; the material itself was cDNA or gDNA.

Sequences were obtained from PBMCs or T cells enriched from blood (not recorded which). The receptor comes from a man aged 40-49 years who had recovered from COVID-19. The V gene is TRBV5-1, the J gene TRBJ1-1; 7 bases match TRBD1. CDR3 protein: CASSLNRGFPEAFF. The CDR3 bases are TGCGCCAGCAGCTTGAACAGGGGATTTCCTGAAGCTTTCTTT.